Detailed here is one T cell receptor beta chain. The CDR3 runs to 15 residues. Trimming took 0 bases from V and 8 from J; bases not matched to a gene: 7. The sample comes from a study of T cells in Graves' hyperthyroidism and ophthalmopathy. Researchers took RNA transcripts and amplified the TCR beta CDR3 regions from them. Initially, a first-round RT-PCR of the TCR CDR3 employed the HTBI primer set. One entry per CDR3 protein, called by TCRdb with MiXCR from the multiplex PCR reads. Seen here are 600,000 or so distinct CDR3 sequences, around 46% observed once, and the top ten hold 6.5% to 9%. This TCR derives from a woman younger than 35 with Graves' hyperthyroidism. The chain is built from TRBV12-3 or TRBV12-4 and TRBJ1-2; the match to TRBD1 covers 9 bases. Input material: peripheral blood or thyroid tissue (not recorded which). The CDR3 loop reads CASSLAPGTGFGYTF. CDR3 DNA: TGTGCCAGCAGTTTAGCCCCGGGGACAGGGTTCGGCTACACCTTC.